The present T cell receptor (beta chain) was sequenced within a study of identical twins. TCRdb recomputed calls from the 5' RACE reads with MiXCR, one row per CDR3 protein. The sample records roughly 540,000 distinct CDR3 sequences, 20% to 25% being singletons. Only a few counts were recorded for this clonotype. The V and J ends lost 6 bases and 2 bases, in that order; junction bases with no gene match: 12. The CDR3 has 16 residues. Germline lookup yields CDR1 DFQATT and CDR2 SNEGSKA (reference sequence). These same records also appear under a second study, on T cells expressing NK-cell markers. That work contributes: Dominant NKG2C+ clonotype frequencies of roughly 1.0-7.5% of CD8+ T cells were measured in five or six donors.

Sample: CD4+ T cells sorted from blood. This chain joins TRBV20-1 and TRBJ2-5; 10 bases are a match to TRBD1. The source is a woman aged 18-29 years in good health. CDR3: CSASFPGQGLQETQYF. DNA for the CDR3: TGCAGTGCAAGTTTTCCGGGACAGGGGCTTCAAGAGACCCAGTACTTC.